A selection of T cell receptor beta chains follows, all from one sample in a study of blood T cell repertoires in COVID-19. Sequencing used immunoSEQ multiplex PCR; TCRdb keeps in-frame clones, though not all of them. The top ten clones hold roughly 6.2% of a sample with roughly 70,000 clones, around 89% of them seen once. The sample was peripheral blood. These receptors were obtained from a woman aged 80 or over with active COVID-19. Each CDR3 is given with its conserved first and last residue. The D gene is left open where the match is weak. Part of the rows lack a size; the others show once, few, many or a class for expanded clones.

clone_size,d_call,j_call,v_call,cdr3_aa,cdr3_nt
once,.,TRBJ2-2,TRBV7-3,CASSSSGGPTGELFF,TGTGCCAGCAGCTCAAGCGGAGGGCCCACCGGGGAGCTGTTTTTT
.,TRBD1,TRBJ1-2,TRBV27,CASTTRDREGNYGYTF,TGTGCCAGCACAACCCGGGACAGGGAGGGTAACTATGGCTACACCTTC
.,.,TRBJ2-5,TRBV6-1,CASSESGRTQYF,TGTGCCAGCAGTGAAAGTGGTAGGACCCAGTACTTC
.,TRBD1,TRBJ1-1,TRBV7-9,CASTQRRGPGTEAFF,TGTGCCAGCACCCAAAGGAGGGGGCCGGGGACTGAAGCTTTCTTT
once,.,TRBJ2-7,TRBV2,CASGGFSSYEQYF,TGTGCCAGCGGCGGATTCTCCTCCTACGAGCAGTACTTC
.,.,TRBJ1-6,TRBV28,CASSFRRGLNSPLHF,TGTGCCAGCAGTTTCAGACGGGGTCTGAATTCACCCCTCCACTTT
.,TRBD2,TRBJ2-4,TRBV19,CASSNGGSGSLAKNIQYF,TGTGCCAGTAGTAACGGGGGTAGCGGGAGTCTGGCCAAAAACATTCAGTACTTC
.,.,TRBJ1-3,TRBV5-1,CASSPGTNGNTIYF,TGCGCCAGCAGCCCCGGGACAAATGGAAACACCATATATTTT
.,TRBD2,TRBJ2-3,TRBV7-2,CASSFRGLAGRSDTQYF,TGTGCCAGCAGCTTCCGCGGACTAGCGGGAAGGTCAGATACGCAGTATTTT
.,TRBD1,TRBJ1-2,TRBV2,CASSRQGAEGYTF,TGTGCCAGCAGTAGACAGGGGGCTGAGGGCTACACCTTC
.,.,TRBJ1-3,TRBV7-9,CASSQTRGEDTIYF,TGTGCCAGCAGCCAGACCCGAGGTGAGGACACCATATATTTT
.,.,TRBJ1-3,TRBV27,CASSVAGTRGTIYF,TGTGCCAGCAGTGTCGCCGGGACAAGAGGCACCATATATTTT
.,.,TRBJ1-5,TRBV28,CASSRGGFNNQPQHF,TGTGCCAGCAGTCGGGGGGGCTTTAACAATCAGCCCCAGCATTTT
.,TRBD2,TRBJ2-1,TRBV28,CASSLGGGGSYNEQFF,TGTGCCAGCAGTCTTGGCGGGGGAGGCTCCTACAATGAGCAGTTCTTC
.,TRBD2,TRBJ2-2,TRBV5-6,CASSLDGRANTGELFF,TGTGCCAGCAGCTTAGATGGGAGGGCAAACACCGGGGAGCTGTTTTTT
.,TRBD1,TRBJ1-5,TRBV7-2,CASSLGTGLDQPQHF,TGTGCCAGCAGCTTAGGGACAGGGCTGGATCAGCCCCAGCATTTT
.,.,TRBJ1-1,TRBV9,CASSRPLDGERAFF,TGTGCCAGCAGCCGCCCGCTAGACGGCGAAAGAGCTTTCTTT
few,TRBD2,TRBJ2-1,TRBV7-9,CASSLALVAGGRGYNEQFF,TGTGCCAGCAGCTTAGCGTTGGTAGCGGGAGGGCGGGGTTACAATGAGCAGTTCTTC
.,.,TRBJ2-5,TRBV24-1,CATSDKDRLGNETQYF,TGTGCCACCAGTGACAAAGACAGGTTGGGTAATGAGACCCAGTACTTC
once,TRBD2,TRBJ2-3,TRBV6-2/TRBV6-3,CASSSSSGSRSTDTQYF,TGTGCCAGCAGTTCGTCTAGCGGGAGTCGGAGCACAGATACGCAGTATTTT
.,.,TRBJ1-3,TRBV19,CASTQSSGNTIYF,TGTGCCAGTACGCAGTCCTCTGGAAACACCATATATTTT
.,TRBD1,TRBJ1-6,TRBV10-3,CASNSRDRGSPLHF,TGTGCCAGTAACTCCCGGGACAGGGGTTCACCCCTCCACTTT
.,.,TRBJ2-3,TRBV10-3,CAISESGATTDTQYF,TGTGCCATCAGTGAGTCTGGGGCCACCACAGATACGCAGTATTTT
.,TRBD2,TRBJ2-5,TRBV20-1,CSASVAGVEETQYF,TGCAGTGCTAGTGTTGCGGGAGTGGAGGAGACCCAGTACTTC